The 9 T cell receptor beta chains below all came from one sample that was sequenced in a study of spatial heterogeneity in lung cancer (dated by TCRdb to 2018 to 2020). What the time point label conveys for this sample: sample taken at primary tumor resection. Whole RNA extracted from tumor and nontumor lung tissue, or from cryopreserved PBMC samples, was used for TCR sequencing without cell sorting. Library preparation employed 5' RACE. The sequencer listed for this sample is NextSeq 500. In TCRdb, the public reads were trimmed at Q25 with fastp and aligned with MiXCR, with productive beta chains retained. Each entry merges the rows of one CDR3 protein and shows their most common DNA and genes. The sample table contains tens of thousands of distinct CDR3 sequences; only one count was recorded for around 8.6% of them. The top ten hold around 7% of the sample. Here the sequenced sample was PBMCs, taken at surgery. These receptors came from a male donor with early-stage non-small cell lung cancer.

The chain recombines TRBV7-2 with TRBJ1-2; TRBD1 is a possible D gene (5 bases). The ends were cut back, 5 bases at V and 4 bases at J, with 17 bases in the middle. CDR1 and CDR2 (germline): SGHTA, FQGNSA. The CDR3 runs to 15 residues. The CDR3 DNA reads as TGTGCCAGCAGCCGATTACAGGCACTTCCCTATGGCTACACCTTC. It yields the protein CASSRLQALPYGYTF.

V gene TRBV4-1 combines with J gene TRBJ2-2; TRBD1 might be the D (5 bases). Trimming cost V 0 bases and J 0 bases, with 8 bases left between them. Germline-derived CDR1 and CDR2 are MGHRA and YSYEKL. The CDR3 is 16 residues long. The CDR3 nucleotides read TGCGCCAGCAGCCAAGAAGCAGGGACGAACACCGGGGAGCTGTTTTTT. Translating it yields CASSQEAGTNTGELFF.

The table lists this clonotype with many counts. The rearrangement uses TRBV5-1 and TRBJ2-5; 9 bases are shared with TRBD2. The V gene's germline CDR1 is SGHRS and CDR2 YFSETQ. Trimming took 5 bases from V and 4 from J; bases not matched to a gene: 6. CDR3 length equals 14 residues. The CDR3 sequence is CASRGIAGVETQYF. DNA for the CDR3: TGCGCCAGCAGAGGGATAGCGGGAGTAGAGACCCAGTACTTC.

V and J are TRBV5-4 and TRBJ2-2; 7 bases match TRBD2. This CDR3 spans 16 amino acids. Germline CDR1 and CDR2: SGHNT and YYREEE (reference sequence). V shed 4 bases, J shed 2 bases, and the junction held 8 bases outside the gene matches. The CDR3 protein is CASSPPKRGNTGELFF. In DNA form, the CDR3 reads TGTGCCAGCAGCCCCCCTAAGCGGGGTAACACCGGGGAGCTGTTTTTT.

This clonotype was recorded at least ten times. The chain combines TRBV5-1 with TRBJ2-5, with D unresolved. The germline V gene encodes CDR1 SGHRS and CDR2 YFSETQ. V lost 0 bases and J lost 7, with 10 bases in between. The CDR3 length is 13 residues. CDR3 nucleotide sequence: TGCGCCAGCAGCTTGGCCGCAGGCGGGACCCAGTACTTC. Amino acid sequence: CASSLAAGGTQYF.

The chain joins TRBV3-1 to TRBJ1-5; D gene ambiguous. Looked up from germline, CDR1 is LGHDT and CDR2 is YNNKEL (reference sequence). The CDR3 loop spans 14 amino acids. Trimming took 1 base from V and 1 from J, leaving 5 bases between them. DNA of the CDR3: TGTGCCAGCAGCCAAGGGAAGAGCAATCAGCCCCAGCATTTT. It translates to CASSQGKSNQPQHF.

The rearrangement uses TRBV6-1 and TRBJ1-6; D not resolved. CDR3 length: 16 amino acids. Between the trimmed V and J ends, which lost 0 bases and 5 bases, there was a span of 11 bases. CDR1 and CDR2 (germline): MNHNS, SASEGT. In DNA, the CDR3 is TGTGCCAGCAGTGAAGCGTCGGGGAGTGATAATTCACCCCTCCACTTT. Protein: CASSEASGSDNSPLHF.

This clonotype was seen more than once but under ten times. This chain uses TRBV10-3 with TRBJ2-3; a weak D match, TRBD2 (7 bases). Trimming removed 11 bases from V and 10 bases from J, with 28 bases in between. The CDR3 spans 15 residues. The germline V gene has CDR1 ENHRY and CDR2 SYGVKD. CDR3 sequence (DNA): TGTGCCTCTGGAGGGACGGTCGTGGAAGGGGGGGCGCAGTATTTT. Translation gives CASGGTVVEGGAQYF.

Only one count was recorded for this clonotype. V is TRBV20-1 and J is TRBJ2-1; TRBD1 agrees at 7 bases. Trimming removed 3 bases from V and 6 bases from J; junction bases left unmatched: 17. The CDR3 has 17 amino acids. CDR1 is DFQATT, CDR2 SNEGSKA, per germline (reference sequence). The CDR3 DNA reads TGCAGTGCTAGTCCAATCCCGAAAGACAGGGTGGTCAATGAGCAGTTCTTC. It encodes CSASPIPKDRVVNEQFF.